The rows below give T cell receptor beta chains drawn from one sample of a study of Graves' ophthalmopathy and Graves' hyperthyroidism. TCRdb recomputed calls from the multiplex PCR reads with MiXCR, one row per CDR3 protein. Among about 370,000 distinct CDR3 sequences listed, around 18% were seen once. The sequenced sample consisted of peripheral blood. Every receptor here comes from a woman aged 18-29 years with Graves' ophthalmopathy. Both conserved end residues are part of each CDR3. D genes are given only for firm matches. Size tells how often a clone was seen (once, few, many) or the class of an expanded clone, and some rows leave it out.

D gene | clone size | J gene | V gene | CDR3 DNA | CDR3 protein
NA | many | TRBJ1-1 | TRBV7-2 | TGTGCCAGCAGCTTAGCTGCGGACATGAACACTGAAGCTTTCTTT | CASSLAADMNTEAFF
NA | many | TRBJ2-5 | TRBV6-2/TRBV6-3 | TGTGCCAGCAGTCAGGACGGACTTAAAGAGACCCAGTACTTC | CASSQDGLKETQYF
NA | many | TRBJ2-7 | TRBV25-1 | TGTGCCAGCAGTGCTCTCAGGGGACTACCTCCCTACGAGCAGTACTTC | CASSALRGLPPYEQYF
TRBD1 | many | TRBJ2-4 | TRBV6-2/TRBV6-3 | TGTGCCAGCAGTTCTCAAACCGGGACAGGGATTTCCAAAAACATTCAGTACTTC | CASSSQTGTGISKNIQYF
NA | many | TRBJ2-5 | TRBV20-1 | TGCAGTGCGAACACGAAGCGGTACCAAGAGACCCAGTACTTC | CSANTKRYQETQYF
NA | NA | TRBJ1-1 | TRBV6-2/TRBV6-3 | TGTGCCAGCAGTTTTTGGCAGATGAACACTGAAGCTTTCTTT | CASSFWQMNTEAFF
NA | many | TRBJ2-2 | TRBV4-3 | TGCGCCAGCAGCCAAGACAGGGCCCGGACCGGGGAGCTGTTTTTT | CASSQDRARTGELFF
NA | NA | TRBJ1-1 | TRBV6-5 | TGTGCCAGCAGTTCTCAGGGGCACACTGAAGCTTTCTTT | CASSSQGHTEAFF
TRBD1 | many | TRBJ2-5 | TRBV6-5 | TGTGCCAGCAGTTATTCGACAGGGGGCAGAGAGACCCAGTACTTC | CASSYSTGGRETQYF
TRBD1 | NA | TRBJ2-5 | TRBV6-5 | TGTGCCAGCAGTTTATTAGCAGGGGGCGCCGAGACCCAGTACTTC | CASSLLAGGAETQYF
NA | many | TRBJ1-1 | TRBV6-5 | TGTGCCAGCAGGGGAGGGTCTGAAGCTTTCTTT | CASRGGSEAFF
TRBD1 | many | TRBJ1-6 | TRBV30 | TGTGCCTGGAGTCTTGGACAGGGACGATCACCCCTCCACTTT | CAWSLGQGRSPLHF
TRBD2 | NA | TRBJ2-4 | TRBV28 | TGTGCCAGCAGTCCGGGACTAGCGGGCACCATAGCCAAAAACATTCAGTACTTC | CASSPGLAGTIAKNIQYF
TRBD2 | many | TRBJ2-6 | TRBV24-1 | TGTGCCACCAGTGACATTGGAGCGGGAGGGACCACAGGGGCCAACGTCCTGACTTTC | CATSDIGAGGTTGANVLTF
TRBD1 | many | TRBJ2-7 | TRBV20-1 | TGCAGTGCTAGGGGGGACAGGGAGGACTTTTACGAGCAGTACTTC | CSARGDREDFYEQYF
NA | many | TRBJ2-3 | TRBV29-1 | TGCAGCGTTGAAGGCACAGTTATTGGCACAGATACGCAGTATTTT | CSVEGTVIGTDTQYF
NA | many | TRBJ1-1 | TRBV11-2 | TGTGCCAGCAGCTTAGATGGGGGCGGTAACACTGAAGCTTTCTTT | CASSLDGGGNTEAFF
TRBD1 | many | TRBJ2-5 | TRBV19 | TGTGCCAGTAGCACGACAGGGTGGCGTTACCAAGAGACCCAGTACTTC | CASSTTGWRYQETQYF
NA | many | TRBJ2-5 | TRBV30 | TGTGCCTGGAGTGTGGGGACCCAGTACTTC | CAWSVGTQYF
TRBD1 | NA | TRBJ1-1 | TRBV7-6 | TGTGCCAGCAGCTTAGGGTCGGGACAGGGGAAGGCTTTCTTT | CASSLGSGQGKAFF
TRBD2 | NA | TRBJ2-7 | TRBV20-1 | TGCAGTGCTAGTCACGGGGGGGGCCGGGCCTACGAGCAGTACTTC | CSASHGGGRAYEQYF
TRBD1 | many | TRBJ2-7 | TRBV6-5 | TGTGCCAGCACCGGTCCCCGGGACAGCGACGAGCAGTACTTC | CASTGPRDSDEQYF
NA | many | TRBJ2-5 | TRBV9 | TGTGCCAGCAGCGTCCGGGACTGGGAAAGGCAGACCCAGTACTTC | CASSVRDWERQTQYF
NA | many | TRBJ2-2 | TRBV25-1 | TGTGCCAGCAGTTTCCTTTCGGGGGTAGCCGGGGAGCTGTTTTTT | CASSFLSGVAGELFF
TRBD2 | many | TRBJ2-5 | TRBV20-1 | TGCAGTGCACCACCGGGACTAGCGGAAAAGACCCAGTACTTC | CSAPPGLAEKTQYF
NA | many | TRBJ2-7 | TRBV6-2/TRBV6-3 | TGTGCCAGCACCAACTCCTACGAGCAGTACTTC | CASTNSYEQYF
TRBD1 | many | TRBJ2-7 | TRBV30 | TGTGCCTGGAGTTTGAGGACAGGGTTGTACGAGCAGTACTTC | CAWSLRTGLYEQYF
NA | NA | TRBJ1-1 | TRBV12-3/TRBV12-4 | TGTGCCAGCAGTACTTCAGGGGATGGGACTGAAGCTTTCTTT | CASSTSGDGTEAFF
NA | NA | TRBJ2-2 | TRBV10-3 | TGTGCCATCACTACATCTCAGGGACTGAACACCGGGGAGCTGTTTTTT | CAITTSQGLNTGELFF
NA | many | TRBJ2-5 | TRBV28 | TGTGCCAGCAGTCAACAGGGGGGGTACCAAGAGACCCAGTACTTC | CASSQQGGYQETQYF
TRBD1 | many | TRBJ1-2 | TRBV7-3 | TGTGCCAGCAGCTTCCTAGTCCCGGGACAGGGGGCTGAAGGCTACACCTTC | CASSFLVPGQGAEGYTF
NA | many | TRBJ1-5 | TRBV7-9 | TGTGCCAGCAGCTATGATGGGGGTCAGCCCCAGCATTTT | CASSYDGGQPQHF
NA | many | TRBJ1-2 | TRBV4-2 | TGTGCCAGCAGCCCGGGGGTCGGGGTGGCTAACTATGGCTACACCTTC | CASSPGVGVANYGYTF
NA | many | TRBJ2-7 | TRBV12-3/TRBV12-4 | TGTGCCAGCAGTACAGGGACTTCCTACGAGCAGTACTTC | CASSTGTSYEQYF
TRBD1 | few | TRBJ1-5 | TRBV12-5 | TGTGCTAGTGGTTTGGGGTGGGACAGACAGCATTTT | CASGLGWDRQHF
NA | many | TRBJ1-2 | TRBV29-1 | TGCAGCGTTGATGGGACTGGGACTGGCTACACCTTC | CSVDGTGTGYTF
NA | once | TRBJ2-7 | TRBV24-1 | TGTGCCACCAGTGACTCGACTAGCTACGAGCAGTACTTC | CATSDSTSYEQYF
NA | NA | TRBJ1-2 | TRBV20-1 | TGCAGTGCTAGGCCCCTAAAGGACAGCTATGGCTACACCTTC | CSARPLKDSYGYTF
NA | many | TRBJ2-5 | TRBV10-1 | TGCGCCAGCAGTGAGTCCGAGGGACCGGGGGAGACCCAGTACTTC | CASSESEGPGETQYF
NA | many | TRBJ2-7 | TRBV20-1 | TGCAGTGCTAGAGATAAAGACAGGAGCTCCTACGAGCAGTACTTC | CSARDKDRSSYEQYF